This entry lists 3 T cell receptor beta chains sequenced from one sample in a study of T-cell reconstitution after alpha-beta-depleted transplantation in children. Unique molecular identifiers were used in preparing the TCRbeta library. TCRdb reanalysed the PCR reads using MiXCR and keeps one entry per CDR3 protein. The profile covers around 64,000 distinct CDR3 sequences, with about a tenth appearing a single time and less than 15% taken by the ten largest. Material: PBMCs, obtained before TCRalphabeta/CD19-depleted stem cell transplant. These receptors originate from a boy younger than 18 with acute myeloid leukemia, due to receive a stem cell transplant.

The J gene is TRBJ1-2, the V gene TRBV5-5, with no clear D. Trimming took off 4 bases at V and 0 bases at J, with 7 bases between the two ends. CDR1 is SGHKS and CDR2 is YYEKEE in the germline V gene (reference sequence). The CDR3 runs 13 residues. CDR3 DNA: TGTGCCAGCAGCCCTGAACCTAACTATGGCTACACCTTC. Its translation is CASSPEPNYGYTF.

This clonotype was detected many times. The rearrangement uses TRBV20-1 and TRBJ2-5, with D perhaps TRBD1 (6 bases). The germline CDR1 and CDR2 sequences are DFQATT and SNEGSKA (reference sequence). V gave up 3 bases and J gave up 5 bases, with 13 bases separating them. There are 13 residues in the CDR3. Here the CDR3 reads CSASFGGGETQYF. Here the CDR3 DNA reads TGCAGTGCTAGTTTTGGGGGCGGGGAGACCCAGTACTTC.

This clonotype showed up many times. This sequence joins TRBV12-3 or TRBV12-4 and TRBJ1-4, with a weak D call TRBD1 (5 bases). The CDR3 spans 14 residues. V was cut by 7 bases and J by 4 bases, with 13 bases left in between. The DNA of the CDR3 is TGTGCCAGCACCGCCGGGGACCGTAATGAAAAACTGTTTTTT. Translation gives CASTAGDRNEKLFF.